This entry lists 11 T cell receptor beta chains sequenced from one sample in a study of regulatory dendritic cells for organ transplantation. Sequencing was performed with immunoSEQ multiplex PCR; in TCRdb, only in-frame clones are kept and a portion is missing. The data contain almost 35,000 clones, 85% to 90% of them singletons. Specimen: naive CD4+ T cells from blood. Subset: CD45RA+ naive T cells. The receptors shown here come from a human donor in good health.

The rearrangement links TRBV10-1 to TRBJ2-2; D perhaps matches TRBD2 (5 bases). This CDR3 has 17 residues. Trimming pared 0 bases from V and 1 base from J, leaving 12 bases between. Germline-derived CDR1 and CDR2 are WNHNN and SYGVQD (reference sequence). The CDR3 DNA sequence: TGCGCCAGCAGTGAGTCAAGAGGGCCGGAGAACACCGGGGAGCTGTTTTTT. Its protein is CASSESRGPENTGELFF.

This clone was observed once. This chain uses TRBV7-3 with TRBJ2-3; D remains unclear. Deletions cut 5 bases from V and 0 bases from J, with 9 bases between. This CDR3 contains 14 residues. The germline V gene has CDR1 SGHTA and CDR2 FQGTGA. The CDR3 sequence: CASSTQSSTDTQYF. In nucleotides, the CDR3 is TGTGCCAGCAGCACCCAATCTAGCACAGATACGCAGTATTTT.

The CDR3: CASSLAANLQGGPGNTIYF. CDR3 coding DNA: TGTGCCAGCAGCTTAGCTGCTAACCTCCAGGGGGGACCTGGAAACACCATATATTTT. This chain uses TRBV7-8 with TRBJ1-3; 7 nucleotides align to TRBD1. Germline trimming cut 0 bases from V and 2 bases from J; bases unmatched to any gene: 13. CDR1 is SGHVS and CDR2 is FQNEAQ in the germline V gene. This CDR3 is 19 amino acids long.

This clone was counted between two and nine times. This rearrangement joins TRBV6-1 to TRBJ1-1; 7 nucleotides align to TRBD1. The germline gives CDR1 MNHNS, CDR2 SASEGT. This CDR3 spans 14 amino acids. Trimming at V came to 4 bases and at J to 7 bases, leaving 9 bases not matched to a gene. The CDR3 sequence is CASSASRGTDEAFF. The CDR3 DNA is TGTGCCAGCAGTGCATCAAGGGGGACAGATGAAGCTTTCTTT.

The rearrangement joins TRBV7-6 to TRBJ1-6; D is possibly TRBD1 (5 bases). This CDR3 region has 16 residues. Trimming removed 5 bases from V and 4 bases from J, with 15 bases in between. Germline values: CDR1 SGHVS, CDR2 FNYEAQ. CDR3 protein: CASSRGQGPYNSPLHF. The CDR3 DNA follows: TGTGCCAGCAGCCGGGGTCAGGGCCCGTATAATTCACCCCTCCACTTT.

The V and J genes are TRBV5-1 and TRBJ2-5; 7 bases agree with TRBD1. The DNA end favors TRBJ2-7, so the J call may be wrong. Germline V lookup: CDR1 SGHRS, CDR2 YFSETQ. The CDR3 extends over 15 amino acids. The CDR3 protein is CASSSRGDRPYEQYF. CDR3 DNA: TGCGCCAGCAGCTCCCGAGGGGACAGACCTTACGAGCAGTACTTC.

This chain joins TRBV6-5 and TRBJ2-7; D call uncertain. With 5 bases removed from V and 7 bases from J, the gap between germline ends came to 12 bases. Germline-derived CDR1 and CDR2 are MNHEY and SVGAGI. There are 12 residues in the CDR3. The CDR3 here is CASSRNGGEQYF. The CDR3 DNA is TGTGCCAGCAGTCGAAACGGTGGGGAGCAGTACTTC.

This chain uses TRBV7-2 with TRBJ2-3; D unclear. CDR1 is SGHTA, CDR2 FQGNSA, per germline. This CDR3 contains 16 residues. The V and J ends lost 1 base and 2 bases respectively, with 13 bases between them. CDR3 protein: CASSLDVGSNTDTQYF. CDR3 in DNA: TGTGCCAGCAGCTTAGATGTAGGCAGCAACACAGATACGCAGTATTTT.

The chain is built from TRBV29-1 and TRBJ1-2, with unresolved D. Trimming shortened V by 5 bases and J by 4 bases, and 8 bases separated the two germline ends. Germline CDR1 is SQVTM and CDR2 is ANQGSEA. This CDR3 has 11 amino acids. The CDR3 region has the DNA TGCAGCGTTACCTACATCTATGGCTACACCTTC. It codes for CSVTYIYGYTF.

This sequence joins TRBV27 and TRBJ2-5, with D maybe TRBD1 (7 bases). The germline V gene has CDR1 MNHEY and CDR2 SMNVEV (reference sequence). This CDR3 region has 13 residues. The V gene lost 5 bases and the J gene lost 4 bases, with 11 bases spanning the gap. Written as DNA, the CDR3 is TGTGCCAGCAGTCGGCAGGGGGGAGAGACCCAGTACTTC. Protein sequence: CASSRQGGETQYF.

V usage is TRBV7-6 and J usage is TRBJ2-1; D is perhaps TRBD2 (6 bases). CDR3 size: 15 residues. CDR1 is SGHVS, CDR2 FNYEAQ, per germline. Trimming cost V 5 bases and J 2 bases, with 13 bases left between them. The CDR3 reads CASSPGTSTYNEQFF. The DNA of the CDR3 is TGTGCCAGCAGCCCCGGCACTAGCACCTACAATGAGCAGTTCTTC.